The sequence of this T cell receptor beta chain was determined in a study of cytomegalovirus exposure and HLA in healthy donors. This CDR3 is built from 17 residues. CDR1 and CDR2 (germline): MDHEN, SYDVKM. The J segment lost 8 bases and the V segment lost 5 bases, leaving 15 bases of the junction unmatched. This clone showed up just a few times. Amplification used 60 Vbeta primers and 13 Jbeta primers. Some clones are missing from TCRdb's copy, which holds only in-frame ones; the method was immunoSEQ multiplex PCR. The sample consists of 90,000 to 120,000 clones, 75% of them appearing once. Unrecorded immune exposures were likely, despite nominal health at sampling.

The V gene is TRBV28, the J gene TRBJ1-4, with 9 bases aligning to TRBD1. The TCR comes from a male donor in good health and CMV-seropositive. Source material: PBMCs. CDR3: CASSLTGGDREREKLFF. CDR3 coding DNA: TGTGCCAGCAGTCTTACGGGAGGGGACAGGGAAAGGGAAAAACTGTTTTTT.